This T cell receptor (beta chain) derives from a study of OX40 agonist ivuxolimab in advanced cancers. Germline V gene lookup returns CDR1 MNHEY and CDR2 SVGAGI. CDR3 length equals 14 residues. V was cut by 2 bases and J by 8 bases, with 15 bases left in between. Using immunoSEQ multiplex PCR, the repertoire was profiled, and TCRdb retains in-frame clones only, with some absent. The sample yields more than 70,000 clones, 84% seen once. This sequence was found in an adult with an advanced solid tumor such as melanoma, head and neck, liver or kidney cancer. The rearrangement joins TRBV6-5 to TRBJ1-2; D is possibly TRBD1 (6 bases). Specimen: CD4+ or CD8+ T cells sorted from blood, collected in a trial of the OX40 agonist ivuxolimab. The CDR3 spells CASSYTQGGGGYTF. Written as DNA, the CDR3 is TGTGCCAGCAGTTACACACAGGGAGGGGGAGGCTACACCTTC.